Listed here are 10 T cell receptor beta chains from one sample, sequenced in a study of blood T cell repertoires in COVID-19. Profiling relied on immunoSEQ multiplex PCR, and the TCRdb table lists in-frame clones only, not all of them. Of under 250,000 clones listed, 80% to 90% were seen once; the top ten hold approximately 3.4%. The specimen was PBMCs or T cells enriched from blood (not recorded which). These receptors all stem from a woman aged 35 to 49 who had been exposed to COVID-19.

The gene calls are TRBV6-5 and TRBJ1-5; D is possibly TRBD1 (5 bases). This CDR3 is built from 15 residues. The germline V gene encodes CDR1 MNHEY and CDR2 SVGAGI. Trimming pared 6 bases from V and 1 base from J, leaving 13 bases between. The CDR3 spells CASRTEGLSNQPQHF. CDR3 DNA sequence: TGTGCCAGCAGGACCGAGGGACTGAGCAATCAGCCCCAGCATTTT.

This chain uses TRBV7-8 with TRBJ2-1; 10 nucleotides line up with TRBD2. Germline lookup yields CDR1 SGHVS and CDR2 FQNEAQ. This CDR3 is built from 15 residues. Trimming removed 5 bases from V and 6 bases from J; junction bases left unmatched: 7. The CDR3, as DNA: TGTGCCAGCAGCCCCACGACTAGCGGGTTCAATGAGCAGTTCTTC. Its translation is CASSPTTSGFNEQFF.

The V and J genes are TRBV24-1 and TRBJ1-1, with D hard to call. Between the trimmed V and J ends, which lost 1 base and 11 bases, there was a span of 13 bases. This CDR3 has 13 amino acids. Germline V gives CDR1 KGHDR, CDR2 SFDVKD. The CDR3 bases are TGTGCCACCAGTGATTTCGGAGGGTCCGCGGCTTTCTTT. This sequence encodes CATSDFGGSAAFF.

The rearrangement joins TRBV19 to TRBJ1-2; possible D gene TRBD1, 6 bases. Trimming removed 7 bases from V and 2 bases from J, with 14 bases in between. Germline CDR1 is LNHDA and CDR2 is SQIVND (reference sequence). The CDR3 is 14 amino acids. The CDR3 nucleotides are TGTGCCAGTACCCTGGGACATCGCAACTATGGCTACACCTTC. This gives the protein CASTLGHRNYGYTF.

CDR3 nucleotide sequence: TGTGCCAGCAGCTTATGGCGCGGTGAAGCTTTCTTT. Translating it yields CASSLWRGEAFF. V usage is TRBV7-8 and J usage is TRBJ1-1, with unresolved D. CDR1 and CDR2 from the germline V gene are SGHVS and FQNEAQ. The germline V and J ends were trimmed by 2 bases and 7 bases, with 8 bases remaining between them. The CDR3 spans 12 residues.

The rearrangement links TRBV28 to TRBJ1-2, with 7 bases aligning to TRBD1. V shed 4 bases and J 0 bases; nucleotides not matched to a gene: 8. The germline V gene has CDR1 MDHEN and CDR2 SYDVKM. This CDR3 comprises 16 residues. The CDR3, as DNA: TGTGCCAGCAGTTCCGGACAGGCCCTTGCTAACTATGGCTACACCTTC. It translates to CASSSGQALANYGYTF.

The chain joins TRBV30 to TRBJ2-1; tentative D call: TRBD2 (5 bases). Between the trimmed V and J ends, which lost 3 bases and 3 bases, there was a span of 18 bases. The length of the CDR3 is 16 residues. The germline V gene has CDR1 GTSNPN and CDR2 SVGIG (reference sequence). In DNA form, the CDR3 reads TGTGCCTGGAGAACCCTAAAGGGAGTCGGCTACAATGAGCAGTTCTTC. It codes for CAWRTLKGVGYNEQFF.

The J gene is TRBJ2-3, the V gene TRBV7-8; 9 bases agree with TRBD2. Looked up from germline, CDR1 is SGHVS and CDR2 is FQNEAQ. The CDR3 covers 15 residues. After removal of 1 base from V and 2 bases from J, the junction contained 1 base not matched to a gene. The CDR3 bases are TGTGCCAGCAGCTTAGGACTAGCGGTCACAGATACGCAGTATTTT. This translates into CASSLGLAVTDTQYF.

The chain recombines TRBV6-5 with TRBJ1-5; TRBD1 matches at 9 bases. CDR1 is MNHEY, CDR2 SVGAGI, per germline. This CDR3 is 14 amino acids long. Trimming took 6 bases from V and 7 from J; bases not matched to a gene: 7. The CDR3 loop is CASSLTGGWQPQHF. CDR3 DNA sequence: TGTGCCAGCAGCCTCACAGGGGGCTGGCAGCCCCAGCATTTT.

The CDR3 loop is CASSPRERHEQYF. The DNA for the CDR3 is TGTGCCAGCAGCCCCCGAGAGCGCCACGAGCAGTACTTC. This chain links TRBV5-6 with TRBJ2-7, with D unresolved. The germline CDR1 and CDR2 sequences are SGHDT and YYEEEE. V lost 4 bases and J 5 bases, leaving 13 bases between the germline ends. The CDR3 has 13 amino acids.